This passage covers 14 T cell receptor beta chains from one sample sequenced in a study of T-cell memory formation after mild COVID-19. TCRdb redid the calling of the 5' RACE reads with MiXCR, one entry per CDR3 protein. The sample holds 350,000 to 500,000 distinct CDR3 sequences; roughly 18% are singletons and the top ten take roughly a fifth. Sequenced material: PBMCs or a T cell subset sorted from them (not recorded which). These receptors came from a man aged 18 to 35 who had mild COVID-19 (a few samples of this study predate the infection). Cell type and time point are not known.

The table lists this clonotype with a few counts. This chain joins TRBV7-3 and TRBJ2-1; 8 bases line up with TRBD1. With 6 bases clipped from V and 5 bases from J, the junction kept 3 bases outside the gene matches. This CDR3 is 13 amino acids long. Germline assignment: CDR1 SGHTA and CDR2 FQGTGA. The CDR3 is CASRRDRHNEQFF. As DNA, the CDR3 is TGTGCCAGCAGAAGGGACAGGCACAATGAGCAGTTCTTC.

The V call is TRBV20-1, the J call TRBJ2-3; D is unclear. Per the germline V gene, CDR1 is DFQATT and CDR2 is SNEGSKA (reference sequence). The V end lost 1 base, the J end lost 1 base, and 18 bases lay between the germline ends. The CDR3 totals 17 residues. CDR3 protein: CSARAPPSRLRTDTQYF. CDR3 bases: TGCAGTGCTAGAGCGCCCCCGAGCAGGCTGCGCACAGATACGCAGTATTTT.

The chain couples TRBV20-1 to TRBJ2-1; D might be TRBD2 (5 bases). V lost 6 bases to trimming and J lost 9 bases, with 12 bases between them. The CDR3 sequence is 11 residues long. The V gene's germline CDR1 is DFQATT and CDR2 SNEGSKA (reference sequence). The CDR3 reads CSAFTAGEQFF. In DNA, the CDR3 is TGCAGTGCCTTCACGGCGGGTGAGCAGTTCTTC.

This clonotype has only a few counts. The chain employs TRBV7-9 and TRBJ1-3; D remains ambiguous. CDR3 length equals 13 residues. Trimming pared 3 bases from V and 9 bases from J, leaving 12 bases between. Per the germline V gene, CDR1 is SEHNR and CDR2 is FQNEAQ (reference sequence). The CDR3 region is CASSLPPVVTIYF. Here the CDR3 DNA reads TGTGCCAGCAGCTTGCCCCCGGTGGTCACCATATATTTT.

V usage is TRBV5-1 and J usage is TRBJ2-5; D ambiguous. Germline CDR1 is SGHRS and CDR2 is YFSETQ. With 4 bases removed from V and 1 base from J, the gap between germline ends came to 11 bases. The CDR3 is made up of 14 amino acids. The CDR3 spells CASSLQDPQETQYF. For the CDR3, the DNA is TGCGCCAGCAGCCTGCAAGACCCCCAAGAGACCCAGTACTTC.

A few counts support this clonotype. The chain is built from TRBV9 and TRBJ1-3, with D possibly TRBD1 on 5 matching bases. The CDR3 sequence is 16 residues long. The V and J ends lost 0 bases and 2 bases respectively, with 12 bases between them. Germline-derived CDR1 and CDR2 are SGDLS and YYNGEE. The CDR3 DNA reads as TGTGCCAGCAGCGTAGGGCAGGGAACGACTGGAAACACCATATATTTT. Protein: CASSVGQGTTGNTIYF.

The chain couples TRBV2 to TRBJ2-1, with 7 bases fitting TRBD2. This CDR3 has 15 residues. Germline CDR1 reads SNHLY; CDR2 reads FYNNEI. V trimming: 6 bases; J trimming: 4 bases; junction bases outside the gene matches: 9. In DNA form, the CDR3 reads TGTGCCAGCAGCGCCCCCGGGGGGTCGTACAATGAGCAGTTCTTC. It translates to CASSAPGGSYNEQFF.

This clonotype was seen only a few times. V usage is TRBV5-1 and J usage is TRBJ1-2; weak D call: TRBD1 (5 bases). Trimming took 3 bases from V and 3 from J, leaving 18 bases between them. Looked up from germline, CDR1 is SGHRS and CDR2 is YFSETQ. The CDR3 sequence is 16 residues long. The CDR3 nucleotides read TGCGCCAGCAGCTGGGGACGGGGCCGGGCTGACTATGGCTACACCTTC. Its translation: CASSWGRGRADYGYTF.

The table lists this clonotype with a few counts. V gene TRBV6-6 combines with J gene TRBJ2-7; 9 nucleotides agree with TRBD1. The J segment lost 6 bases and the V segment lost 2 bases, leaving 8 bases of the junction unmatched. CDR1 is MNHNY and CDR2 is SVGAGI in the germline V gene (reference sequence). The CDR3 covers 15 residues. The CDR3 loop reads CASSYDHRGQGEQYV. The CDR3 DNA follows: TGTGCCAGCAGTTACGACCACAGGGGGCAGGGCGAGCAGTACGTC.

The rearrangement links TRBV5-1 to TRBJ2-3; TRBD2 agrees at 14 bases. J was trimmed by 4 bases and V by 4 bases; bases with no gene match: 5. There are 16 residues in the CDR3. The germline V gene has CDR1 SGHRS and CDR2 YFSETQ. Here the CDR3 DNA reads TGCGCCAGCAGCCCGGGGACTAGCGGGGGATCAGATACGCAGTATTTT. This gives the protein CASSPGTSGGSDTQYF.

This clonotype was counted only a few times. This chain uses TRBV5-1 with TRBJ2-3; D unclear. V was shortened by 0 bases and J by 4 bases, with 6 bases between the two germline ends. CDR1 and CDR2 (germline): SGHRS, YFSETQ. This CDR3 has 13 amino acids. The CDR3 is CASSLEIPDTQYF. DNA for the CDR3: TGCGCCAGCAGCTTGGAAATTCCAGATACGCAGTATTTT.

The genes are TRBV6-2 or TRBV6-3 and TRBJ1-5; D is perhaps TRBD1 (5 bases). Germline V gives CDR1 MNHEY, CDR2 SVGEGT. This CDR3 comprises 15 residues. Trimming stripped 5 bases from V and 4 bases from J, with 15 bases between. CDR3 in amino acids: CASSATGQENQPQHF. The CDR3 DNA reads TGTGCCAGCAGTGCCACTGGACAAGAAAATCAGCCCCAGCATTTT.

This clonotype was seen ten or more times. This CDR3 reads CASSLAGQTYEQYF. In DNA form, the CDR3 reads TGCGCCAGCAGCTTGGCCGGACAGACCTACGAGCAGTACTTC. The chain links TRBV5-1 to TRBJ2-7, with D perhaps matching TRBD1 (6 bases). The V and J ends lost 0 bases and 2 bases respectively, with 9 bases between them. The CDR3 contains 14 residues. CDR1 is SGHRS and CDR2 is YFSETQ in the germline V gene.

J is TRBJ2-1 and V is TRBV5-1; 10 bases align to TRBD1. The V segment lost 4 bases and the J segment 3 bases; nucleotides outside the gene matches: 7. The germline V gene encodes CDR1 SGHRS and CDR2 YFSETQ. CDR3 length: 16 residues. CDR3 in DNA: TGCGCCAGCAGCACCACGACAGGGGGCAACTACAATGAGCAGTTCTTC. This gives the protein CASSTTTGGNYNEQFF.